This TCR beta chain appears in the sequencing data of a study of PD-1 blockade in classical Hodgkin lymphoma. Study findings and constraints: Healthy donors reportedly exceeded newly diagnosed patients in baseline TCR diversity.

Measured with immunoSEQ multiplex PCR; TCRdb has only the in-frame clones, and not every one. The sample holds about 21,000 clones, 68% seen once. For this clone: The antigen remains undetermined.

Each of the patients experienced relapse following autologous stem cell transplantation, and their brentuximab vedotin exposure differed. The CDR3 spans 14 residues. Germline CDR1 and CDR2: SEHNR and FQNEAQ (reference sequence). V lost 5 bases, J lost 5 bases, and 15 bases lay in between. The rearrangement joins TRBV7-9 to TRBJ2-5; D unresolved. The specimen comprised peripheral blood mononuclear cells (PBMCs), sampled at baseline. The receptor was derived from a human donor with classical Hodgkin lymphoma. CDR3 residues: CASSLSRPQETQYF. CDR3 nucleotide sequence: TGTGCCAGCAGCCTAAGTCGGCCCCAGGAGACCCAGTACTTC.